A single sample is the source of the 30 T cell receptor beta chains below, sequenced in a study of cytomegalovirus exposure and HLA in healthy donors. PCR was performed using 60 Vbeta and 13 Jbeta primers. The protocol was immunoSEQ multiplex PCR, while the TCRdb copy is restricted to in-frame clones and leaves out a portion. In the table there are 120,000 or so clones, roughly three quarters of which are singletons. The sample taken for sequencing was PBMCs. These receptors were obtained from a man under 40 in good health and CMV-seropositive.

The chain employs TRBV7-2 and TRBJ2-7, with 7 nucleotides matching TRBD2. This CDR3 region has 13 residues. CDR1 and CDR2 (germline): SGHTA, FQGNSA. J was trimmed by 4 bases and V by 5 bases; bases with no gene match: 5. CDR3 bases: TGTGCCAGCAGCGTCGGGACTACATACGAGCAGTACTTC. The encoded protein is CASSVGTTYEQYF.

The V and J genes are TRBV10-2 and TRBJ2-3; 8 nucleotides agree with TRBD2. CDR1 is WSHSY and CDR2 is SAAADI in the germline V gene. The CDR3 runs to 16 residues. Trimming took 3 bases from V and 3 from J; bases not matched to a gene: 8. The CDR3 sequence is CASSESSGGATDTQYF. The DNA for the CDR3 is TGCGCCAGCAGTGAATCAAGCGGGGGCGCGACAGATACGCAGTATTTT.

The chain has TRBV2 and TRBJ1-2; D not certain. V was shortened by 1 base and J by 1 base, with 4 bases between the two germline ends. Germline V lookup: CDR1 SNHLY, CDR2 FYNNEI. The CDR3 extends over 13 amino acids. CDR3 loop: CASSEGLNYGYTF. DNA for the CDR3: TGTGCCAGCAGTGAAGGTCTTAACTATGGCTACACCTTC. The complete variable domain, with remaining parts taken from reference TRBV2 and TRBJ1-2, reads EPEVTQTPSHQVTQMGQEVILRCVPISNHLYFYWYRQILGQKVEFLVSFYNNEISEKSEIFDDQFSVERPDGSNFTLKIRSTKLEDSAMYFCASSEGLNYGYTFGSGTRLTVV.

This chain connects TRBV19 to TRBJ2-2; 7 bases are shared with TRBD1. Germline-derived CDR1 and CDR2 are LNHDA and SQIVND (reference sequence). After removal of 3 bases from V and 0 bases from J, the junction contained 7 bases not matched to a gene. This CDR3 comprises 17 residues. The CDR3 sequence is CASSISPGQSNTGELFF. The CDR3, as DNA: TGTGCCAGTAGTATCTCTCCGGGACAGTCGAACACCGGGGAGCTGTTTTTT.

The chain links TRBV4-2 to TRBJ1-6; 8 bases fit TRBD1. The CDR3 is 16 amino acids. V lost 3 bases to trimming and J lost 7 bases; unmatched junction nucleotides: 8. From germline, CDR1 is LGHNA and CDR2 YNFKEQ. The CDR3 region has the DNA TGTGCCAGCAGCCACCCTCGTGGGGACAGGAATTCACCCCTCCACTTT. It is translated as CASSHPRGDRNSPLHF.

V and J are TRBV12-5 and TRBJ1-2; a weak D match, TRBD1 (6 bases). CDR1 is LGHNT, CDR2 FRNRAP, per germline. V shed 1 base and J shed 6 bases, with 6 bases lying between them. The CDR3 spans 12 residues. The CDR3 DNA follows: TGTGCTAGTGGTTTGGACAGGGATGGCTACACCTTC. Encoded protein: CASGLDRDGYTF.

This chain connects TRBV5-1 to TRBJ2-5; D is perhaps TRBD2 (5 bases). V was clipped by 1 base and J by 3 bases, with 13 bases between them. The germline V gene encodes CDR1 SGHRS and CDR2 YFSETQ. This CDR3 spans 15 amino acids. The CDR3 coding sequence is TGCGCCAGCAGCTTGAGCCAGCGGCAAAAAGAGACCCAGTACTTC. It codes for CASSLSQRQKETQYF.

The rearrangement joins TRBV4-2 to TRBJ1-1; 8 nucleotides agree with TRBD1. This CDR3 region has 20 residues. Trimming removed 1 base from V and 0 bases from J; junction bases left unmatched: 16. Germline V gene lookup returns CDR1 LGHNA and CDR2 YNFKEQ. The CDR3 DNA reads TGTGCCAGCAGCCAAGTGAGTCCCGGGACAGGTACTTACATGAACACTGAAGCTTTCTTT. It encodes CASSQVSPGTGTYMNTEAFF.

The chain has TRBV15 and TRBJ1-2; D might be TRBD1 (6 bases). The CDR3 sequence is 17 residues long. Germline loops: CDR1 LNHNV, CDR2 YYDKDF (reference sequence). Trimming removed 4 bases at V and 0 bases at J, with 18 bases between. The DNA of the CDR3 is TGTGCCACCAGCAATTCCGTCCGGGACACCACTAACTATGGCTACACCTTC. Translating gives CATSNSVRDTTNYGYTF.

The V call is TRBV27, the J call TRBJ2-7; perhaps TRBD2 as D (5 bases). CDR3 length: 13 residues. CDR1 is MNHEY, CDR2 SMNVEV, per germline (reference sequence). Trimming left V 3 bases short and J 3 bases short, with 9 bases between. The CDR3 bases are TGTGCCAGCAGTTTCAGCGGTGGCTACGAGCAGTACTTC. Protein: CASSFSGGYEQYF.

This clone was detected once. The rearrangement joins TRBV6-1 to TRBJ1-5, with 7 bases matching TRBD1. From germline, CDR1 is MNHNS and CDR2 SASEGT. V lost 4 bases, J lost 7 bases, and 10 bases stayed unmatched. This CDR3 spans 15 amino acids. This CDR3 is CASSGGTEGRQPQHF. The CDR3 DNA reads TGTGCCAGCAGTGGGGGGACAGAGGGACGACAGCCCCAGCATTTT.

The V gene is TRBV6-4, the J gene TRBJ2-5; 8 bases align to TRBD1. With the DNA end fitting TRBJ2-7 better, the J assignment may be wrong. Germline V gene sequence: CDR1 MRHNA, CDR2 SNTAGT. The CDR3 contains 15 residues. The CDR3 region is CASSDSGQGSYEQYF. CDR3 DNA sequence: TGTGCCAGCAGTGACTCAGGACAGGGCTCCTACGAGCAGTACTTC.

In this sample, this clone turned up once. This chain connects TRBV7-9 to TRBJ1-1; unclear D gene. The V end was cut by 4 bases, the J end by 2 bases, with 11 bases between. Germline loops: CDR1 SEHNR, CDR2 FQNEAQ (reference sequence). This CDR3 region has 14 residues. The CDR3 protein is CASSSMGPNTEAFF. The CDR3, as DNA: TGTGCCAGCAGCTCAATGGGCCCTAACACTGAAGCTTTCTTT.

The CDR3 here is CASTLKTGERYGYTF. The CDR3 DNA is TGTGCCAGCACCCTTAAGACAGGGGAGCGCTATGGCTACACCTTC. The chain is built from TRBV27 and TRBJ1-2; 8 nucleotides match TRBD1. Germline V lookup: CDR1 MNHEY, CDR2 SMNVEV (reference sequence). V shed 7 bases, J shed 4 bases, and the junction held 11 bases outside the gene matches. The CDR3 has 15 residues.

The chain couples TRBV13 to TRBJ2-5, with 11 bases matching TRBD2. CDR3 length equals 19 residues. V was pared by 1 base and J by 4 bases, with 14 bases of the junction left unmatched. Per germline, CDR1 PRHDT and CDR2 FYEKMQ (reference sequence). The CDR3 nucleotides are TGTGCCAGCAGCTTAGAGGGTAGCGGGGGGGCCTTTGAGAGAGAGACCCAGTACTTC. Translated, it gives CASSLEGSGGAFERETQYF. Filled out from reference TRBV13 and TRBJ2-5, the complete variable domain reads AAGVIQSPRHLIKEKRETATLKCYPIPRHDTVYWYQQGPGQDPQFLISFYEKMQSDKGSIPDRFSAQQFSDYHSELNMSSLELGDSALYFCASSLEGSGGAFERETQYFGPGTRLLVL.

The CDR3 DNA follows: TGTGCCAGTAGTTTCAATCCCGGGAGTTCATTTATGAACTATGGCTACACCTTC. Its protein is CASSFNPGSSFMNYGYTF. The chain employs TRBV19 and TRBJ1-2; D not resolved. Germline lookup yields CDR1 LNHDA and CDR2 SQIVND (reference sequence). Trimming left V 5 bases short and J 2 bases short, with 24 bases between. This CDR3 has 18 amino acids.

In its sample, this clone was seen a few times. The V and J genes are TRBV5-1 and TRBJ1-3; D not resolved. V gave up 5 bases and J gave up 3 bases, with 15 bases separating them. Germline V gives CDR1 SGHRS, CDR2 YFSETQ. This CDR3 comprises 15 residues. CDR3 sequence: CASSPSGRSGNTIYF. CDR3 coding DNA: TGCGCCAGCAGTCCGTCGGGGAGGAGTGGAAACACCATATATTTT.

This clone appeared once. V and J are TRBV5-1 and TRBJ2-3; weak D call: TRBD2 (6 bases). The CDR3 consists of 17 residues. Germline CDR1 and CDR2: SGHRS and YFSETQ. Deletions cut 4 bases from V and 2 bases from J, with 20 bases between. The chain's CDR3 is CASSLGFAGTSTDTQYF. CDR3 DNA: TGCGCCAGCAGCCTGGGATTCGCCGGGACTTCCACAGATACGCAGTATTTT.

The CDR3 bases are TGTGCCAGCAGCCTGGCTTCGGGACAGGGGACAGATACGCAGTATTTT. As protein: CASSLASGQGTDTQYF. This chain uses TRBV5-4 with TRBJ2-3; TRBD1 aligns across 10 bases. Germline V gives CDR1 SGHNT, CDR2 YYREEE (reference sequence). V dropped 4 bases and J dropped 3; count of bases not matched to a gene: 8. This CDR3 region has 16 residues.

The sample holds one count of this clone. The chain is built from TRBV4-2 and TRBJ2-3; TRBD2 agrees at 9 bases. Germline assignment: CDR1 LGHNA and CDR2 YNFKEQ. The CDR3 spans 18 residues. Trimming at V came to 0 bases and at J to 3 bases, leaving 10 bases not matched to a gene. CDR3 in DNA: TGTGCCAGCAGCCAAGAAGCTCTAGGCGGGGGGGTTACAGATACGCAGTATTTT. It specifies CASSQEALGGGVTDTQYF.

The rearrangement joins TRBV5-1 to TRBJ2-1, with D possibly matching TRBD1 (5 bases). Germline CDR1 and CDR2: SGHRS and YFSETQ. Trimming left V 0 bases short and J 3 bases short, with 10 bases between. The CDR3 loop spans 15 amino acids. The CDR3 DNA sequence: TGCGCCAGCAGCTTGGCCGCGACAGACTACAATGAGCAGTTCTTC. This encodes CASSLAATDYNEQFF.

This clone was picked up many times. CDR3: CASSLSRLAPEQFF. The CDR3 nucleotides are TGTGCCAGCAGTTTATCTAGACTAGCCCCTGAGCAGTTCTTC. The rearrangement uses TRBV27 and TRBJ2-1; 7 nucleotides agree with TRBD2. Germline CDR1 and CDR2: MNHEY and SMNVEV (reference sequence). Trimming cost V 0 bases and J 9 bases; bases outside gene matches: 5. This CDR3 spans 14 amino acids.

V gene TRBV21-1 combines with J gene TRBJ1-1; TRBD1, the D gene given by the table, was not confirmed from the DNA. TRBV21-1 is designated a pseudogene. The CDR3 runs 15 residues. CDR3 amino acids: CASSSCKGAVSEAFF. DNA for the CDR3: TGTGCCAGCAGCAGCTGTAAGGGGGCTGTTTCTGAAGCTTTCTTT.

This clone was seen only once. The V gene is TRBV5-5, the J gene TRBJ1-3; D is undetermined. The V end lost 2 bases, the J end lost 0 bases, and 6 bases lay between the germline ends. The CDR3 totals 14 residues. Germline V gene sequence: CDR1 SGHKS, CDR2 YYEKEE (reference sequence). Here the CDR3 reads CASSFTISGNTIYF. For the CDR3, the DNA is TGTGCCAGCAGCTTTACTATCTCTGGAAACACCATATATTTT.

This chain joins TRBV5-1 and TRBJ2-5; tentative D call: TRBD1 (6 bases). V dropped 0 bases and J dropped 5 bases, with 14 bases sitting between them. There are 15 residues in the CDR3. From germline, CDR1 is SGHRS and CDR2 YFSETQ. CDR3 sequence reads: CASSLDLGADETQYF. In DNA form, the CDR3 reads TGCGCCAGCAGCTTGGATTTGGGGGCTGACGAGACCCAGTACTTC. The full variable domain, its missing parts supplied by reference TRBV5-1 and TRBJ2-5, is KAGVTQTPRYLIKTRGQQVTLSCSPISGHRSVSWYQQTPGQGLQFLFEYFSETQRNKGNFPGRFSGRQFSNSRSEMNVSTLELGDSALYLCASSLDLGADETQYFGPGTRLLVL.

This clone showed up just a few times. CDR3 nucleotide sequence: TGTGCCTGGGGGCCCGGCAGAACCCCCTCTGGGGCCAACGTCCTGACTTTC. This codes for CAWGPGRTPSGANVLTF. The chain has TRBV30 and TRBJ2-6; D remains unclear. The CDR3 has 17 amino acids. V lost 5 bases to trimming and J lost 0 bases, with 17 bases between them. Germline V lookup: CDR1 GTSNPN, CDR2 SVGIG (reference sequence).

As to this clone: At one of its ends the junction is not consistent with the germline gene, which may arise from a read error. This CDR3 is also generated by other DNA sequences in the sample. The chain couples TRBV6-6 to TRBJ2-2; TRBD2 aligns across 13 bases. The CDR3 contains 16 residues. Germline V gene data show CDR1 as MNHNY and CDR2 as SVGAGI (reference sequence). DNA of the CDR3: TGTGCCAGCAGCAAAACTAGCGGGGGGGCCACCGGGGAGCTGTTTTTC. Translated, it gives CASSKTSGGATGELFF.

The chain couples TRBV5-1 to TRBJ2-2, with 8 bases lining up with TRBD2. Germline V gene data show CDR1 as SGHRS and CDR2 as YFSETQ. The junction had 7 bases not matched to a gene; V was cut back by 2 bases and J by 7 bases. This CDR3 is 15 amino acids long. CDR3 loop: CASSFSGGAVGELFF. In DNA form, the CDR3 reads TGCGCCAGCAGCTTCTCGGGGGGGGCCGTCGGGGAGCTGTTTTTT.

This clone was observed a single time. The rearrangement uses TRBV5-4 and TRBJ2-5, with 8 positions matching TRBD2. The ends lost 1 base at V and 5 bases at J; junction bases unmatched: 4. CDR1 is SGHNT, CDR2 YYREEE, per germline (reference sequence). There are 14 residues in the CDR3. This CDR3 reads CASSLRSSGETQYF. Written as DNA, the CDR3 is TGTGCCAGCAGCTTGCGGTCTAGCGGGGAGACCCAGTACTTC.

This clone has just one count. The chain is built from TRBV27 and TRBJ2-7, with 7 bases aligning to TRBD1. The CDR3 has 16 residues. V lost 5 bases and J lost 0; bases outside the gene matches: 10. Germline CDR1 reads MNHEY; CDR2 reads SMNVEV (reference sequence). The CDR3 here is CASSRDRDYYSYEQYF. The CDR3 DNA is TGTGCCAGCAGTCGTGACAGGGATTATTACTCCTACGAGCAGTACTTC.